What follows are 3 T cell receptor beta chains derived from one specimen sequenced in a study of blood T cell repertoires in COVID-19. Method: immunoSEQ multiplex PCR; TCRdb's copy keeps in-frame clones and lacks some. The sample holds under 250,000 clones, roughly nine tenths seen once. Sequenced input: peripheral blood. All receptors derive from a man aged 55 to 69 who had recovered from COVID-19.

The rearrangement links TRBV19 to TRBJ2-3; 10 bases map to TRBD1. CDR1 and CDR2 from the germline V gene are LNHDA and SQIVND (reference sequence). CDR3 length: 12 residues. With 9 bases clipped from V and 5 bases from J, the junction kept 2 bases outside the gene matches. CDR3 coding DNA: TGTGCCAGCGGACAGGGGGGAGATACGCAGTATTTT. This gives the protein CASGQGGDTQYF. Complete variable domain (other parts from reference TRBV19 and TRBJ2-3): DGGITQSPKYLFRKEGQNVTLSCEQNLNHDAMYWYRQDPGQGLRLIYYSQIVNDFQKGDIAEGYSVSREKKESFPLTVTSAQKNPTAFYLCASGQGGDTQYFGPGTRLTVL.

CDR3 DNA sequence: TGTGCCAGCAGTTACAATCGGGGAGGAAACACTGAAGCTTTCTTT. Translating it yields CASSYNRGGNTEAFF. The gene calls are TRBV6-5 and TRBJ1-1; D not certain. V was clipped by 2 bases and J by 2 bases, with 12 bases between them. The CDR3 totals 15 residues. The germline gives CDR1 MNHEY, CDR2 SVGAGI.

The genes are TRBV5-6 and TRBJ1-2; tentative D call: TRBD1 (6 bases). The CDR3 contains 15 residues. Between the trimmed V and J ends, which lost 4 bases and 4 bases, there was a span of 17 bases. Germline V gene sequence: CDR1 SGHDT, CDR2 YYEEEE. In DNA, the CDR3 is TGTGCCAGCAGCCTTGGACAGAGTGGTGGCTATGGCTACACCTTC. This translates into CASSLGQSGGYGYTF.